The 26 T cell receptor beta chains reported below all come from one sample, sequenced in a study of blood T cell repertoires in COVID-19. Assay used: immunoSEQ multiplex PCR; TCRdb lists only in-frame clones, some missing. The sample lists 260,000 or so clones; roughly 76% were seen once. The source material was peripheral blood. These receptors came from an elderly woman with COVID-19, enrolled during active disease.

This chain uses TRBV18 with TRBJ2-1; 11 bases map to TRBD2. Germline V gene data show CDR1 as KGHSH and CDR2 as LQKENI. V was clipped by 3 bases and J by 5 bases; unmatched bases: 3. The CDR3 extends over 15 amino acids. The CDR3: CASSPGTSGNNEQFF. In nucleotides, the CDR3 is TGTGCCAGCTCACCCGGGACTAGCGGAAACAATGAGCAGTTCTTC.

The J gene is TRBJ2-7, the V gene TRBV3-1 (or the pseudogene TRBV3-2); TRBD2 aligns across 11 bases. The V segment lost 1 base and the J segment 3 bases; nucleotides outside the gene matches: 5. The CDR3 consists of 16 residues. Per the germline V gene, CDR1 is LGHDT and CDR2 is YNNKEL (reference sequence). CDR3 in amino acids: CASSQGGGTSGYEQYF. DNA of the CDR3: TGTGCCAGCAGCCAAGGGGGTGGGACTAGCGGCTACGAGCAGTACTTC.

This sequence joins TRBV6-5 and TRBJ1-1; D not certain. Trimming removed 0 bases at V and 1 base at J, with 12 bases between. Looked up from germline, CDR1 is MNHEY and CDR2 is SVGAGI. The CDR3 spans 16 residues. CDR3: CASSYSSGKGNTEAFF. The CDR3 DNA sequence: TGTGCCAGCAGTTACTCGAGCGGGAAAGGGAACACTGAAGCTTTCTTT.

The rearrangement uses TRBV7-3 and TRBJ2-2; possible D gene TRBD2, 5 bases. Germline CDR1 is SGHTA and CDR2 is FQGTGA. The CDR3 totals 16 residues. Trimming stripped 5 bases from V and 0 bases from J, with 13 bases between. CDR3 loop: CASSPMRATNTGELFF. The CDR3 DNA follows: TGTGCCAGCAGCCCTATGCGGGCGACGAACACCGGGGAGCTGTTTTTT.

The chain links TRBV28 to TRBJ2-1; perhaps TRBD1 as D (6 bases). Germline V gives CDR1 MDHEN, CDR2 SYDVKM. The germline V and J ends were trimmed by 8 bases and 2 bases, with 16 bases remaining between them. The CDR3 has 15 amino acids. The CDR3 here is CASGLQGPTYNEQFF. CDR3 DNA: TGTGCCAGCGGATTACAGGGTCCCACCTACAATGAGCAGTTCTTC.

This chain uses TRBV5-8 with TRBJ1-2, with a tentative D call TRBD1 (5 bases). Trimming took 6 bases from V and 8 from J, leaving 26 bases between them. Germline V gives CDR1 SGHTS, CDR2 YDEGEE. This CDR3 has 16 residues. CDR3 in amino acids: CASTIGQGRIIGGYTF. CDR3 coding DNA: TGTGCCAGCACCATAGGGCAGGGAAGGATAATTGGCGGCTACACCTTC.

The rearrangement links TRBV7-8 to TRBJ2-7; D may be TRBD2 (5 bases). CDR3 length equals 13 residues. Germline V gene sequence: CDR1 SGHVS, CDR2 FQNEAQ. V was cut by 2 bases and J by 3 bases, with 8 bases left in between. As DNA, the CDR3 is TGTGCCAGCAGCTTATCCGGGAACTACGAGCAGTACTTC. Translated: CASSLSGNYEQYF. Filled out from reference TRBV7-8 and TRBJ2-7, the complete variable domain reads GAGVSQSPRYKVAKRGQDVALRCDPISGHVSLFWYQQALGQGPEFLTYFQNEAQLDKSGLPSDRFFAERPEGSVSTLKIQRTQQEDSAVYLCASSLSGNYEQYFGPGTRLTVT.

This chain joins TRBV11-3 and TRBJ2-3; 10 bases are shared with TRBD2. The germline CDR1 and CDR2 sequences are SGHNT and YENEEA. V lost 3 bases, J lost 3 bases, and 6 bases stayed unmatched. This CDR3 spans 16 amino acids. The DNA of the CDR3 is TGTGCCAGCAGCTTCAGCGGGGGGGCCAATACAGATACGCAGTATTTT. This encodes CASSFSGGANTDTQYF.

CDR3 DNA sequence: TGTGCCAGCAGCCAAGGTTCTAGCGGGGGATCCAATGAGCAGTTCTTC. Its translation is CASSQGSSGGSNEQFF. The chain has TRBV3-1 (or the pseudogene TRBV3-2) and TRBJ2-1, with 10 bases identical to TRBD2. J was trimmed by 6 bases and V by 1 base; bases with no gene match: 6. This CDR3 region has 16 residues. Germline lookup yields CDR1 LGHDT and CDR2 YNNKEL (reference sequence).

The rearrangement uses TRBV18 and TRBJ2-5; 11 bases agree with TRBD1. With V trimmed by 2 bases and J by 4 bases, 0 bases remained unmatched. The CDR3 is 14 residues long. Per germline, CDR1 KGHSH and CDR2 LQKENI. The CDR3 sequence is CASSPGTGGETQYF. The CDR3, as DNA: TGTGCCAGCTCACCAGGGACAGGGGGAGAGACCCAGTACTTC.

This clone appeared a few times. The genes are TRBV10-2 and TRBJ1-5, with D perhaps TRBD1 (5 bases). This CDR3 comprises 14 residues. In germline, CDR1 is WSHSY, CDR2 SAAADI. Deletions cut 3 bases from V and 2 bases from J, with 8 bases between. In nucleotides, the CDR3 is TGCGCCAGCAGTGACCCGGGGGGCAATCAGCCCCAGCATTTT. Translated, it gives CASSDPGGNQPQHF.

The chain couples TRBV6-5 to TRBJ1-1; D may be TRBD1 (5 bases). The V end was cut by 8 bases, the J end by 9 bases, with 13 bases between. In germline, CDR1 is MNHEY, CDR2 SVGAGI. The CDR3 has 11 residues. Here the CDR3 DNA reads TGTGCCAGCCAAAGGGGTAAAAAAGCTTTCTTT. It specifies CASQRGKKAFF.

This rearrangement joins TRBV19 to TRBJ2-1, with TRBD2 matching over 14 bases. Per germline, CDR1 LNHDA and CDR2 SQIVND (reference sequence). CDR3 length equals 15 residues. With V trimmed by 4 bases and J by 12 bases, 8 bases remained unmatched. The DNA of the CDR3 is TGTGCCAGTAGTACCATCGAGACTAGCGGGAGGGGGCAGTTCTTC. Its translation is CASSTIETSGRGQFF.

The gene calls are TRBV18 and TRBJ2-1; tentative D call: TRBD2 (6 bases). Looked up from germline, CDR1 is KGHSH and CDR2 is LQKENI. Trimming shortened V by 1 base and J by 0 bases, and 7 bases separated the two germline ends. This CDR3 has 15 residues. Written as DNA, the CDR3 is TGTGCCAGCTCACCACTAGCGGCCTCCTACAATGAGCAGTTCTTC. It translates to CASSPLAASYNEQFF.

The V and J genes are TRBV27 and TRBJ1-1; D not certain. V shed 6 bases and J shed 1 base, with 9 bases lying between them. The CDR3 is made up of 13 amino acids. Germline lookup yields CDR1 MNHEY and CDR2 SMNVEV (reference sequence). CDR3 region: CASRPGANTEAFF. In DNA form, the CDR3 reads TGTGCCAGCAGGCCTGGAGCGAACACTGAAGCTTTCTTT.

The J gene is TRBJ1-2, the V gene TRBV14; 9 bases are a match to TRBD1. Looked up from germline, CDR1 is SGHDN and CDR2 is FVKESK. The CDR3 contains 13 residues. Losses at the gene ends were 4 bases for V and 5 bases for J; bases not matched to a gene: 2. CDR3 sequence: CASSPDRGYGYTF. CDR3 sequence (DNA): TGTGCCAGCAGCCCCGACAGGGGGTATGGCTACACCTTC. Combining the CDR3 with reference TRBV14 and TRBJ1-2 gives the whole variable domain EAGVTQFPSHSVIEKGQTVTLRCDPISGHDNLYWYRRVMGKEIKFLLHFVKESKQDESGMPNNRFLAERTGGTYSTLKVQPAELEDSGVYFCASSPDRGYGYTFGSGTRLTVV.

This clone occurred a few times. The CDR3 loop is CATSWDFTDTQYF. In DNA form, the CDR3 reads TGTGCCACCAGTTGGGACTTCACAGATACGCAGTATTTT. The V call is TRBV24-1, the J call TRBJ2-3; D is possibly TRBD2 (6 bases). Per germline, CDR1 KGHDR and CDR2 SFDVKD. There are 13 residues in the CDR3. V was cut by 6 bases and J by 2 bases, with 8 bases left in between.

The chain carries TRBV19 and TRBJ2-3; D unclear. The V end lost 9 bases, the J end lost 0 bases, and 13 bases lay between the germline ends. The CDR3 consists of 14 residues. Germline CDR1 reads LNHDA; CDR2 reads SQIVND (reference sequence). The CDR3 protein is CASQRRASTDTQYF. In nucleotides, the CDR3 is TGTGCCAGCCAAAGAAGAGCTAGCACAGATACGCAGTATTTT.

This clone appeared a single time. The chain uses TRBV3-1 (or the pseudogene TRBV3-2) and TRBJ2-2; 7 nucleotides align to TRBD1. The CDR3 has 15 residues. V gave up 4 bases and J gave up 1 base; unmatched junction bases: 3. Per germline, CDR1 LGHDT and CDR2 YNNKEL (reference sequence). CDR3 DNA sequence: TGTGCCAGCAGCCCTAGGACAGGGAACACCGGGGAGCTGTTTTTT. Translated: CASSPRTGNTGELFF.

In DNA, the CDR3 is TGTGCCAGTACCGTTTCGGACGGGCAGGGCCGTGGCTACACCTTC. Translated, it gives CASTVSDGQGRGYTF. The rearrangement links TRBV19 to TRBJ1-2; a weak D match, TRBD1 (5 bases). This CDR3 region has 15 residues. Germline V gene data show CDR1 as LNHDA and CDR2 as SQIVND (reference sequence). Trimming removed 7 bases at V and 7 bases at J, with 22 bases between.

The sample holds one count of this clone. This sequence joins TRBV4-1 and TRBJ1-2; 8 nucleotides align to TRBD1. The CDR3 totals 16 residues. Germline V gives CDR1 MGHRA, CDR2 YSYEKL. The V segment lost 4 bases and the J segment 2 bases; nucleotides outside the gene matches: 9. The CDR3 loop reads CASSLGQGSPNYGYTF. The CDR3 nucleotides are TGCGCCAGCAGCCTAGGACAGGGAAGCCCAAACTATGGCTACACCTTC.

The chain links TRBV29-1 to TRBJ1-5; 7 bases match TRBD1. The V segment lost 2 bases and the J segment 10 bases; nucleotides outside the gene matches: 8. Germline loops: CDR1 SQVTM, CDR2 ANQGSEA. The CDR3 covers 13 residues. CDR3 sequence reads: CSVEIGRGDPQHF. In DNA, the CDR3 is TGCAGCGTTGAAATCGGCAGGGGGGACCCCCAGCATTTT.

J is TRBJ2-6 and V is TRBV28, with 7 bases identical to TRBD1. The CDR3 has 18 residues. Per the germline V gene, CDR1 is MDHEN and CDR2 is SYDVKM. V was pared by 5 bases and J by 2 bases, with 12 bases of the junction left unmatched. The chain's CDR3 is CASSPRQGIGAGANVLTF. The CDR3 DNA is TGTGCCAGCAGTCCCCGACAGGGTATCGGTGCTGGGGCCAACGTCCTGACTTTC.

The chain is built from TRBV6-2 or TRBV6-3 and TRBJ2-7, with TRBD2 matching 8 bases. The V gene end was trimmed by 2 bases and the J gene end by 0 bases; junction bases not matched to a gene: 6. The CDR3 runs to 16 residues. CDR1 is MNHEY and CDR2 is SVGEGT in the germline V gene. The CDR3 reads CASSYPLSGSSYEQYF. In DNA, the CDR3 is TGTGCCAGCAGTTACCCTCTCAGCGGGAGCTCCTACGAGCAGTACTTC.

The chain recombines TRBV7-9 with TRBJ1-2; TRBD1 aligns across 12 bases. Germline assignment: CDR1 SEHNR and CDR2 FQNEAQ (reference sequence). The CDR3 is 15 amino acids. The V gene end was trimmed by 3 bases and the J gene end by 8 bases; junction bases not matched to a gene: 7. Here the CDR3 DNA reads TGTGCCAGCAGCTTGGGACAGGGGGCCAGTGACGGCTACACCTTC. Amino acid sequence: CASSLGQGASDGYTF.

Of note for this clone: The same CDR3 also results from other DNA sequences found in this sample. This sequence joins TRBV7-3 and TRBJ2-1, with 8 positions matching TRBD1. With 10 bases clipped from V and 7 bases from J, the junction kept 18 bases outside the gene matches. The CDR3 runs 16 residues. The germline gives CDR1 SGHTA, CDR2 FQGTGA. The CDR3 protein is CATFPPTGASLNEQFF. For the CDR3, the DNA is TGTGCCACTTTCCCCCCGACAGGGGCTAGTTTGAATGAGCAGTTCTTC.